The clone carrying this T cell receptor beta chain was counted many times. Its antigen is unidentified. The DNA ends 3 residues before the CDR3 does, and the rest of the CDR3 is filled in from the germline J gene. The data are from a study of T cell clonality in common variable immunodeficiency. The CDR3 loop spans 16 amino acids. The ends lost 4 bases at V and 0 bases at J; junction bases unmatched: 5. Germline loops: CDR1 SGHRS, CDR2 YFSETQ. Repertoires were generated with immunoSEQ multiplex PCR, while TCRdb's copy carries only in-frame clones and drops some. The repertoire consists of roughly 34,000 clones, none detected only once. CVID subjects were neither ill nor on immunomodulatory or immunosuppressive medication at sampling. Study conclusions and caveats: Reportedly, TCR beta sequences from common variable immunodeficiency showed fewer deletions and N-nucleotide insertions.

The genes are TRBV5-1 and TRBJ2-2; 8 bases are a match to TRBD2. The TCR sequence derives from a human donor with common variable immunodeficiency. The sample consisted of peripheral blood mononuclear cells. Partial CDR3 DNA: TGCGCCAGCAGCGTACCGACTAGCGCGAACACCGGGGAG. Its translation is CASSVPTSANTGE. The CDR3 reads in full as CASSVPTSANTGELFF.